Each of the 17 T cell receptor beta chains below was sequenced from the same sample in a study of T cell responses to AZD1222 COVID-19 vaccine. Measured with immunoSEQ multiplex PCR; TCRdb has only the in-frame clones, and not every one. The table includes tens of thousands of clones, about 93% detected once. The specimen comprised peripheral blood, sampled on day 0 of MenACWY control vaccination. These TCRs come from an adult in good health.

The chain carries TRBV11-2 and TRBJ2-6, with a weak D call TRBD1 (6 bases). This CDR3 is 18 amino acids long. V dropped 4 bases and J dropped 0 bases, with 16 bases sitting between them. Germline values: CDR1 SGHAT, CDR2 FQNNGV. Here the CDR3 reads CASSSGQTQSSGANVLTF. CDR3 coding DNA: TGTGCCAGCAGCTCCGGACAGACCCAGAGCTCTGGGGCCAACGTCCTGACTTTC.

V usage is TRBV25-1 and J usage is TRBJ2-7; TRBD2 is a possible D gene (7 bases). CDR1 is MGHDK, CDR2 SYGVNS, per germline. This CDR3 contains 12 residues. The germline V and J ends were trimmed by 6 bases and 7 bases, with 13 bases remaining between them. CDR3 sequence: CASSYGGLEQYF. The DNA for the CDR3 is TGTGCCAGCAGCTACGGGGGGCTGGAGCAGTACTTC.

The chain recombines TRBV2 with TRBJ2-1; 9 nucleotides align to TRBD2. CDR1 is SNHLY and CDR2 is FYNNEI in the germline V gene. Unmatched junction bases numbered 13, after V lost 5 bases and J lost 8 bases. The CDR3 extends over 16 amino acids. CDR3 bases: TGTGCCAGCAGTCGGGCTAGCGGGACCTTTTTGGATGAGCAGTTCTTC. It codes for CASSRASGTFLDEQFF.

The J gene is TRBJ2-1, the V gene TRBV11-3; 7 nucleotides line up with TRBD2. The trim removed 5 bases at V and 7 bases at J, leaving 5 bases unmatched. The germline V gene has CDR1 SGHNT and CDR2 YENEEA. This CDR3 has 13 residues. The CDR3 protein is CASSKAGRNEQFF. The CDR3 DNA is TGTGCCAGCAGCAAAGCGGGAAGAAATGAGCAGTTCTTC.

The gene calls are TRBV4-2 and TRBJ2-1; D gene uncertain. The CDR3 has 12 amino acids. Trimming removed 1 base from V and 12 bases from J, with 10 bases in between. CDR1 LGHNA and CDR2 YNFKEQ come from the germline V gene. As DNA, the CDR3 is TGTGCCAGCAGCCAAGTTCAGGCTCGGCAGTTCTTC. Amino acid sequence: CASSQVQARQFF.

This clone has a single count. The chain has TRBV7-2 and TRBJ1-1; D is uncertain. Trimming took 1 base from V and 1 from J, leaving 4 bases between them. Germline lookup yields CDR1 SGHTA and CDR2 FQGNSA. There are 13 residues in the CDR3. Here the CDR3 reads CASSLGWNTEAFF. The CDR3 DNA sequence: TGTGCCAGCAGCTTAGGATGGAACACTGAAGCTTTCTTT.

This sequence joins TRBV19 and TRBJ2-2; 7 nucleotides agree with TRBD1. CDR3 length: 15 amino acids. Germline V CDR1 and CDR2: LNHDA, SQIVND (reference sequence). Unmatched junction bases numbered 10, after V lost 5 bases and J lost 7 bases. CDR3 sequence reads: CASSAATGLVGELFF. The CDR3 nucleotides are TGTGCCAGTAGTGCCGCGACAGGGTTGGTCGGGGAGCTGTTTTTT.

V gene TRBV12-3 or TRBV12-4 combines with J gene TRBJ2-7; D might be TRBD2 (6 bases). V lost 9 bases and J 7 bases, leaving 19 bases between the germline ends. The CDR3 covers 13 residues. The CDR3: CASKIAVAGEQYF. CDR3 sequence (DNA): TGTGCCAGTAAGATAGCGGTAGCAGGGGAGCAGTACTTC.

This rearrangement joins TRBV6-1 to TRBJ2-1, with 8 nucleotides matching TRBD1. Germline V gene lookup returns CDR1 MNHNS and CDR2 SASEGT. The CDR3 sequence is 12 residues long. V shed 4 bases and J 15 bases; nucleotides not matched to a gene: 8. In nucleotides, the CDR3 is TGTGCCAGCAGTGGTAGTTCACAGGGGGGGTTCTTC. The encoded protein is CASSGSSQGGFF.

V gene TRBV6-5 combines with J gene TRBJ2-7; 11 bases are shared with TRBD1. The junction had 4 bases not matched to a gene; V was cut back by 6 bases and J by 3 bases. This CDR3 has 14 amino acids. CDR1 and CDR2 (germline): MNHEY, SVGAGI. The CDR3 loop is CASRAGTGGYEQYF. CDR3 in DNA: TGTGCCAGCAGAGCCGGGACAGGGGGCTACGAGCAGTACTTC.

CDR3 nucleotide sequence: TGTGCCAGCAGTGCGACAGGCAATCAGCCCCAGCATTTT. It specifies CASSATGNQPQHF. This sequence joins TRBV12-3 or TRBV12-4 and TRBJ1-5, with D perhaps matching TRBD1 (5 bases). The ends were cut back, 5 bases at V and 2 bases at J, with 7 bases in the middle. This CDR3 comprises 13 residues.

This rearrangement joins TRBV29-1 to TRBJ2-2, with D maybe TRBD2 (6 bases). CDR1 and CDR2 (germline): SQVTM, ANQGSEA. The CDR3 covers 13 residues. V lost 7 bases to trimming and J lost 3 bases, with 12 bases between them. In DNA form, the CDR3 reads TGCAGCGCCGGAGGGCCAGACACCGGGGAGCTGTTTTTT. Its translation: CSAGGPDTGELFF.

This chain joins TRBV9 and TRBJ2-1; the match to TRBD2 covers 9 bases. The CDR3 runs to 15 residues. Trimming cost V 0 bases and J 4 bases; bases outside gene matches: 2. The germline CDR1 and CDR2 sequences are SGDLS and YYNGEE. The CDR3 nucleotides are TGTGCCAGCAGCGTAGGTCTAGCGGGGTACAATGAGCAGTTCTTC. Its translation: CASSVGLAGYNEQFF.

The genes are TRBV14 and TRBJ1-1; 9 bases fit TRBD1. V lost 1 base to trimming and J lost 1 base; unmatched junction nucleotides: 7. Germline V gene data show CDR1 as SGHDN and CDR2 as FVKESK. This CDR3 has 17 residues. In DNA, the CDR3 is TGTGCCAGCAGCCAAGTTCGGGTGGACAGGGGGAACACTGAAGCTTTCTTT. This codes for CASSQVRVDRGNTEAFF.

The V call is TRBV6-6, the J call TRBJ2-6, with D unresolved. Germline V gene data show CDR1 as MNHNY and CDR2 as SVGAGI (reference sequence). The germline V and J ends were trimmed by 1 base and 2 bases, with 6 bases remaining between them. The CDR3 is made up of 15 amino acids. The CDR3 loop is CASSYWQPGANVLTF. DNA of the CDR3: TGTGCCAGCAGTTACTGGCAACCTGGGGCCAACGTCCTGACTTTC.

The gene calls are TRBV7-2 and TRBJ1-6; 7 bases match TRBD1. CDR3 size: 16 residues. Germline V gene sequence: CDR1 SGHTA, CDR2 FQGNSA. The trim removed 4 bases at V and 4 bases at J, leaving 7 bases unmatched. This CDR3 is CASSSPGGSYNSPLHF. CDR3 nucleotide sequence: TGTGCCAGCAGCTCACCAGGGGGTTCGTATAATTCACCCCTCCACTTT.

A single count supports this clone. This rearrangement joins TRBV5-6 to TRBJ2-2; D is undetermined. Germline V gene lookup returns CDR1 SGHDT and CDR2 YYEEEE. This CDR3 has 13 residues. Trimming removed 4 bases from V and 5 bases from J, with 9 bases in between. The CDR3 region has the DNA TGTGCCAGCAGCCTCACTGGTACCGGGGAGCTGTTTTTT. Its translation is CASSLTGTGELFF. Filled out from reference TRBV5-6 and TRBJ2-2, the complete variable domain reads DAGVTQSPTHLIKTRGQQVTLRCSPKSGHDTVSWYQQALGQGPQFIFQYYEEEERQRGNFPDRFSGHQFPNYSSELNVNALLLGDSALYLCASSLTGTGELFFGEGSRLTVL.